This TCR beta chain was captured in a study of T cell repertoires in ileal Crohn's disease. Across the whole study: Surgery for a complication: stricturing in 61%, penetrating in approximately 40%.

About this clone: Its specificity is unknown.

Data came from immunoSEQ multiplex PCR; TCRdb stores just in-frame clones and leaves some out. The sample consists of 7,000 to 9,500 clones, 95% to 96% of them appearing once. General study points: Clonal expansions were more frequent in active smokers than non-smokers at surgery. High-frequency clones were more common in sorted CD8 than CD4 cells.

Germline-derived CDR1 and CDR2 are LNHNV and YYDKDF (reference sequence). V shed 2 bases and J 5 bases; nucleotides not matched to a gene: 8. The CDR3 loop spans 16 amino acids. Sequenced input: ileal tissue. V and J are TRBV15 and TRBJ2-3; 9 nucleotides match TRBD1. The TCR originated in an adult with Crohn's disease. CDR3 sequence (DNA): TGTGCCACCAGCAGAACCGGGACAGGGACCTTAGATACGCAGTATTTT. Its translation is CATSRTGTGTLDTQYF.